The rows below give T cell receptor beta chains drawn from one sample of a study of CD4 T cells in relation to SARS-CoV-2 and coronaviruses. Their antigens remain unidentified. The method was immunoSEQ multiplex PCR; TCRdb's version includes in-frame clones alone and lacks a portion of them. The table lists more than 25,000 clones, 73% of them singletons. Input material: CD4+ T cells from PBMCs, cultured in vitro. Receptors were obtained from a human donor in good health. CDR3s include the opening cysteine and the closing phenylalanine or tryptophan. The D gene is left open where the match is weak. Some rows have no size entry. The others give once, few or many, or a class for an expanded clone.

j_gene,abundance,v_gene,d_gene,CDR3aa,CDR3nt
TRBJ2-2,NA,TRBV11-2,TRBD1,CASSPRTGRNTGELFF,TGTGCCAGCAGCCCCCGGACAGGGAGGAACACCGGGGAGCTGTTTTTT
TRBJ2-1,NA,TRBV7-3,NA,CASSLGLRGNEQFF,TGTGCCAGCAGCTTGGGGCTGCGGGGCAATGAGCAGTTCTTC
TRBJ2-5,NA,TRBV3-1/TRBV3-2,TRBD1,CASSRGTGGETQYF,TGTGCCAGCAGCAGAGGGACAGGGGGGGAGACCCAGTACTTC
TRBJ1-1,NA,TRBV20-1,NA,CSASIRMDTEAFF,TGCAGTGCTAGTATTCGCATGGACACTGAAGCTTTCTTT
TRBJ1-2,NA,TRBV19,NA,CASSMIGHGLPYYGYTF,TGTGCCAGTAGTATGATTGGGCACGGGCTTCCTTACTATGGCTACACCTTC
TRBJ1-4,NA,TRBV29-1,NA,CSVGTAGAGEKLFF,TGCAGCGTTGGGACAGCTGGGGCGGGTGAAAAACTGTTTTTT
TRBJ1-2,few,TRBV14,NA,CASSQVRGYGYTF,TGTGCCAGCAGCCAAGTTAGGGGGTATGGCTACACCTTC
TRBJ2-3,NA,TRBV2,NA,CASSDPEMTDTQYF,TGTGCCAGCAGTGATCCTGAGATGACAGATACGCAGTATTTT
TRBJ2-1,NA,TRBV18,TRBD1,CASSPRTGDLSSYNEQFF,TGTGCCAGCTCACCAAGGACAGGGGACCTAAGCTCCTACAATGAGCAGTTCTTC
TRBJ1-4,NA,TRBV18,NA,CASSERVNEKLFF,TGTGCCAGCTCCGAGAGGGTGAATGAAAAACTGTTTTTT